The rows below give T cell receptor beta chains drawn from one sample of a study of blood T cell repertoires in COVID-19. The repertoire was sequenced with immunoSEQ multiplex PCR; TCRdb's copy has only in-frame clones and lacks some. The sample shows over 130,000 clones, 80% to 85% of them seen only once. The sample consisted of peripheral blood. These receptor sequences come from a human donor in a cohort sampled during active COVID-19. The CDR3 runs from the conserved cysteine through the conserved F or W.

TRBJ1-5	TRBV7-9	CASSLVDQPQHF
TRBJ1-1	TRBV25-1	CASSVQGLNTEAFF
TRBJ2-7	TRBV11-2	CASNPNSMANYEQYF
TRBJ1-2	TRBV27	CASARGDDYGYTF
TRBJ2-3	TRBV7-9	CASSFPTSGADTQYF
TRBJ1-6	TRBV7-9	CASSPGQSSYNSPLHF
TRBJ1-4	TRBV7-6	CASSLTPTGSNEKLFF
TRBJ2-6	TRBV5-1	CASSTSGQTFSGANVLTF
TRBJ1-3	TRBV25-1	CASSSRTENTIYF
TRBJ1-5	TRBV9	CASSVDSYSNQPQHF
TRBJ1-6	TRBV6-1	CASSEAQYNSPLHF
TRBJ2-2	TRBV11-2	CASRAGLANTGELFF